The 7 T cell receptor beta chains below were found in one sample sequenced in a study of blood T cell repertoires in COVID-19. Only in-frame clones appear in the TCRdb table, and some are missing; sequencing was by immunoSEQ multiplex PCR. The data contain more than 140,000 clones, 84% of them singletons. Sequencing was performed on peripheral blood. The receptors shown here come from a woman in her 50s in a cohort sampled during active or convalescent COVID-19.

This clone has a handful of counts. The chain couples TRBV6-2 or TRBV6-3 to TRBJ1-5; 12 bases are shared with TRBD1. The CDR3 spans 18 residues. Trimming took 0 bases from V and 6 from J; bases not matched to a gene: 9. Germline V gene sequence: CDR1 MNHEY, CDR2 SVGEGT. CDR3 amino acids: CASSYSGTGGSLGQPQHF. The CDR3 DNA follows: TGTGCCAGCAGTTACTCTGGGACAGGGGGCTCTCTTGGTCAGCCCCAGCATTTT.

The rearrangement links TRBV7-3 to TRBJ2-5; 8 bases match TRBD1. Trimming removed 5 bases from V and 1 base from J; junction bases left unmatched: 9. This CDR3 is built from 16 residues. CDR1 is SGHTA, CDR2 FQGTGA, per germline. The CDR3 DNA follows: TGTGCCAGCAGCCTGCAGGGGGCGCCGGGCCAAGAGACCCAGTACTTC. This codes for CASSLQGAPGQETQYF.

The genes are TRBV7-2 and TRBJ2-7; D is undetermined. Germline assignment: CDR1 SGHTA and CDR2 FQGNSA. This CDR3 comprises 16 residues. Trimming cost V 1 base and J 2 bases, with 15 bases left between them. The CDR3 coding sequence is TGTGCCAGCAGCTTAGATGAGGTAGCAACACCCTACGAGCAGTACTTC. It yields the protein CASSLDEVATPYEQYF.

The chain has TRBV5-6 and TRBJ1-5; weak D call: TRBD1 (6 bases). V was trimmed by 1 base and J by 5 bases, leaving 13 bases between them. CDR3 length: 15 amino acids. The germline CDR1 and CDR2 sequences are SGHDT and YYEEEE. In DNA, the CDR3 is TGTGCCAGCAGCTTGACAGGGAGAACGGATCAGCCCCAGCATTTT. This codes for CASSLTGRTDQPQHF.

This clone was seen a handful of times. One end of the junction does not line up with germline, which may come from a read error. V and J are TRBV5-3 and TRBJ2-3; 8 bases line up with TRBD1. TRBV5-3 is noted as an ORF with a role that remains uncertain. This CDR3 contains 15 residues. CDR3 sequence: CARRLGQESTDTQYF. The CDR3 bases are TGTGCCAGAAGATTGGGACAGGAGAGCACAGATACGCAGTATTTT.

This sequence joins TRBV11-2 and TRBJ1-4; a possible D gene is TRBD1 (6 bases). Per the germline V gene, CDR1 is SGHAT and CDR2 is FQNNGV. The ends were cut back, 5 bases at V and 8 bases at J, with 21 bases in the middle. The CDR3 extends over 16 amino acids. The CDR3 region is CASSPPSGGPGEKLFF. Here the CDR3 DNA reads TGTGCCAGCAGCCCACCGTCGGGGGGGCCAGGGGAAAAACTGTTTTTT.

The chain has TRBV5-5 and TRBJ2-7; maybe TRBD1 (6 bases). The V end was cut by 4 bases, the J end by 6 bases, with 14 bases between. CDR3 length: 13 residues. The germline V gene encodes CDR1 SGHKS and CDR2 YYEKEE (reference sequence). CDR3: CASSGGPAGEQYF. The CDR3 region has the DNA TGTGCCAGCAGCGGGGGCCCGGCGGGCGAGCAGTACTTC.